The present entry profiles one T cell receptor beta chain with its context. The table lists this clonotype with a few counts. Its cognate antigen has yet to be identified. Base qualities were left out, and no much larger clone turns up one base away. These data come from a study of glioma-infiltrating T cells (dated by TCRdb to 2016 to 2018). Some background on the complete study: TCR alpha- and beta-chain repertoires were sequenced from glioma tissue, non-neoplastic brain tissue and matched peripheral blood mononuclear cells. Three low-grade glioma patients, roughly eight primary glioblastoma patients, and three non-glioma patients who contributed non-neoplastic brain tissue made up the paired cohort. To measure how far tissue and blood T-cell populations diverged, each tissue-infiltrating repertoire was compared against the peripheral blood repertoire of the same patient.

Including the terminal cysteine and phenylalanine, the CDR3 comprises 14 residues. Just CDR3 DNA is preserved here, 42 bases in frame from base 1. The junction shows trimming of 1 base on V and 4 bases on J, plus 11 bases between the germline ends. According to the germline V gene (reference sequence), CDR1 reads DFQATT and CDR2 reads SNEGSKA. TCR alpha and beta CDR3 regions were amplified with the iRepertoire nested amplicon-rescue multiplex PCR (arm-PCR) platform from RNA. For one-step reverse transcription and amplification, about 95-400 ng of tissue mRNA or PBMC total RNA was used as input. Following bead purification, Illumina adapters were added by a secondary multiplex PCR, and the libraries were gel-purified between 200 and 400 bp. The libraries contained internal 6-nucleotide barcodes that were used for demultiplexing. The libraries were sequenced on an Illumina MiSeq using 2x220 or 2x250 nucleotide paired-end reads. The original pipeline was this. FLASH 1.2.11 was used to merge paired reads, and BWA-MEM then aligned the reads to the GRCh37 human genome before TRA and TRB reads were extracted. For V and J assignment, an IMGT-derived reference of cassette sequences and CDR3 motifs that included pseudogenes was used. Reads were translated in three frames, and productive CDR3s were defined as those with a C...FGXG motif and no stop codons. Unique combinations of V-J cassette pair and CDR3 amino acid sequence were defined as clonotypes. Filtering of reads was based on Hamming distance, with the threshold set by the sequence error rate of each sample in mapped regions. TCRdb's own reprocessing of the public reads used fastp at Q25 and MiXCR and kept productive beta chains. For every CDR3 protein sequence, its rows merge into one entry that carries the most common genes and DNA. The V and J calls here are based on TCRdb, not the publication. The sample table lists about 140,000 distinct CDR3 sequences, 30% to 40% of them with a count of one. 20% of the sample rests with the top ten.

Points the paper makes about the study in general: Only a very small number of CDR3 sequences turned up in both tissue and blood, a result put down to high CDR3 diversity combined with limited sampling. VJ-independent divergence between tissue and blood was lower than expected in non-neoplastic patients but higher than expected in all gliomas, particularly low-grade gliomas. Group comparisons were based on small numbers of patients: three non-neoplastic, three low-grade glioma and roughly 8 glioblastoma patients.

The sequencing sample was made of glioma tissue, nonneoplastic brain tissue, or PBMCs (not recorded which). The clonotype was recovered from a human donor with low-grade glioma or glioblastoma, undergoing nonglioma brain surgery, or in good health (not recorded which). Recombination connected TRBV20-1 to TRBJ2-1; TRBD2 might be the D gene, on 5 matching bases. The nucleotides read TGCAGTGCTAGAGGCCTCGGAGGTTACAATGAGCAGTTCTTC. It is translated as CSARGLGGYNEQFF.